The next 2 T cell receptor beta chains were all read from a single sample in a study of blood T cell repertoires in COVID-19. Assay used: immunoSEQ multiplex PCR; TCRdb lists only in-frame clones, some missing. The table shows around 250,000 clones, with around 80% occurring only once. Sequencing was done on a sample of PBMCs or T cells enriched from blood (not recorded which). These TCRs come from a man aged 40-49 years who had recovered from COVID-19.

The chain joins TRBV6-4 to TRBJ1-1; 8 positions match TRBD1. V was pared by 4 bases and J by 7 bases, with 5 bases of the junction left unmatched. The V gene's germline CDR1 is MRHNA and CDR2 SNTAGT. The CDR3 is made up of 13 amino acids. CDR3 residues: CASSAYRGGEAFF. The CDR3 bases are TGTGCCAGCAGTGCCTACAGGGGGGGTGAAGCTTTCTTT.

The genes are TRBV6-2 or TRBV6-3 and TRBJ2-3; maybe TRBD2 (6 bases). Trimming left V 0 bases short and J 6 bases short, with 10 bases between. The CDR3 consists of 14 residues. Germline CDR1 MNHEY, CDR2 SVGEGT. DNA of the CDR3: TGTGCCAGCAGTTACTCGGCCGCGGGGGATACGCAGTATTTT. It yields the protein CASSYSAAGDTQYF.